This TCR beta chain stems from a study of blood T cell repertoires in COVID-19. The overall study: Donors in the United States, Italy and Spain gave samples during acute or convalescent COVID-19.

Original processing notes: It was from reference gene primer amplification that nucleated cell counts were estimated. The repertoire was sequenced with immunoSEQ multiplex PCR; TCRdb's copy has only in-frame clones and lacks some. The V and J calls and clone size were taken over from that table, and D and trimming were inferred from the DNA. Of some 220,000 clones listed, about 83% were seen once; the top ten hold around 5.5%. Germline CDR1 reads SGHTA; CDR2 reads FQGTGA. V lost 5 bases and J 7 bases, leaving 12 bases between the germline ends. This CDR3 spans 14 amino acids. The specimen sequenced was peripheral blood. The chain combines TRBV7-3 with TRBJ1-6; D is ambiguous. The receptor's source is a human donor in a cohort sampled during active COVID-19. Here the CDR3 DNA reads TGTGCCAGCAGCCAAGGAGGAGTGAATTCACCCCTCCACTTT. This codes for CASSQGGVNSPLHF.